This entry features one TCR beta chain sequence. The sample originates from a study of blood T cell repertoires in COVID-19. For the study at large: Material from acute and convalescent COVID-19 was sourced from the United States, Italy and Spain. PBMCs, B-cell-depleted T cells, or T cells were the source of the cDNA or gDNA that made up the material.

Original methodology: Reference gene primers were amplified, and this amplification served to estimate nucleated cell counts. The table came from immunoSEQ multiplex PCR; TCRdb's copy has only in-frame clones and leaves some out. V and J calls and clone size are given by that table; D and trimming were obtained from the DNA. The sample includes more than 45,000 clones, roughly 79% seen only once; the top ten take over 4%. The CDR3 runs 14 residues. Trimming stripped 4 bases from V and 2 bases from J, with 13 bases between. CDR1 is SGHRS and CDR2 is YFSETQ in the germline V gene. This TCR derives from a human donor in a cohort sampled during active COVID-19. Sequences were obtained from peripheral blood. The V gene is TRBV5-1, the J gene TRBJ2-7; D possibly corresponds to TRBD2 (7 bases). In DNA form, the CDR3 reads TGCGCCAGCAGCAGGGGGGGGGCCACCTACGAGCAGTACTTC. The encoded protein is CASSRGGATYEQYF.